One sample yielded the 10 T cell receptor beta chains listed below, sequenced in a study of blood T cell repertoires in COVID-19. Produced via immunoSEQ multiplex PCR; TCRdb's table is partial and in-frame only. Of about 130,000 clones in the sample, about 88% were seen once. The sample was peripheral blood. The receptors come from a woman at least 80 years old with acute or convalescent COVID-19.

J is TRBJ1-2 and V is TRBV2; D may be TRBD1 (5 bases). The CDR3 has 14 amino acids. Trimming took off 6 bases at V and 2 bases at J, with 13 bases between the two ends. Per germline, CDR1 SNHLY and CDR2 FYNNEI. The CDR3 nucleotides are TGTGCCAGCAGCGCCCAGGGCCCAAACTATGGCTACACCTTC. This translates into CASSAQGPNYGYTF. Using reference TRBV2 and TRBJ1-2 for the parts outside the CDR3, the full variable domain is EPEVTQTPSHQVTQMGQEVILRCVPISNHLYFYWYRQILGQKVEFLVSFYNNEISEKSEIFDDQFSVERPDGSNFTLKIRSTKLEDSAMYFCASSAQGPNYGYTFGSGTRLTVV.

This clone was counted a few times. J is TRBJ1-2 and V is TRBV7-8; TRBD1 matches 8 bases. Germline-derived CDR1 and CDR2 are SGHVS and FQNEAQ. The CDR3 spans 14 residues. V trimming: 5 bases; J trimming: 4 bases; junction bases outside the gene matches: 6. CDR3 residues: CASSPTGQVYGYTF. In nucleotides, the CDR3 is TGTGCCAGCAGCCCTACGGGACAGGTCTATGGCTACACCTTC.

This chain uses TRBV19 with TRBJ2-1, with TRBD1 matching over 9 bases. Germline lookup yields CDR1 LNHDA and CDR2 SQIVND (reference sequence). This CDR3 spans 12 amino acids. Trimming at V came to 5 bases and at J to 8 bases, leaving 1 base not matched to a gene. CDR3 in amino acids: CASSRDRDEQFF. CDR3 sequence (DNA): TGTGCCAGTAGTCGGGACAGGGATGAGCAGTTCTTC.

This chain uses TRBV6-1 with TRBJ1-1; D ambiguous. The ends were cut back, 0 bases at V and 10 bases at J, with 9 bases in the middle. CDR1 is MNHNS and CDR2 is SASEGT in the germline V gene. The CDR3 sequence is 12 residues long. The DNA for the CDR3 is TGTGCCAGCAGTGAAGCACGGGTGGTAGCTTTCTTT. This gives the protein CASSEARVVAFF.

This clone is medium-sized within its sample. The chain uses TRBV7-8 and TRBJ2-4, with TRBD1 as a possible D gene (6 bases). Germline-derived CDR1 and CDR2 are SGHVS and FQNEAQ. V was pared by 1 base and J by 9 bases, with 16 bases between. The CDR3 extends over 15 amino acids. The CDR3 bases are TGTGCCAGCAGCTTAGTCATGGGACGAGGGGGCATTCAGTACTTC. Translation gives CASSLVMGRGGIQYF.

This sequence joins TRBV3-1 (or the pseudogene TRBV3-2) and TRBJ2-3; perhaps TRBD1 as D (6 bases). Per the germline V gene, CDR1 is LGHDT and CDR2 is YNNKEL (reference sequence). The CDR3 spans 14 residues. Trimming removed 1 base from V and 2 bases from J, with 7 bases in between. The DNA of the CDR3 is TGTGCCAGCAGCCAAGGGACAGCCACAGATACGCAGTATTTT. It codes for CASSQGTATDTQYF.

This clone was found once. The rearrangement uses TRBV28 and TRBJ1-2; D remains ambiguous. The CDR3 consists of 13 residues. Germline assignment: CDR1 MDHEN and CDR2 SYDVKM. Trimming cost V 3 bases and J 4 bases, with 9 bases left between them. The CDR3 nucleotides are TGTGCCAGCAGTTTTGCAACACCCTATGGCTACACCTTC. Encoded protein: CASSFATPYGYTF.

The J gene is TRBJ2-3, the V gene TRBV6-5, with D possibly being TRBD1 (6 bases). In germline, CDR1 is MNHEY, CDR2 SVGAGI. V was pared by 8 bases and J by 2 bases, with 17 bases between. The length of the CDR3 is 15 residues. This CDR3 is CASEPTGPLTDTQYF. The CDR3 DNA reads TGTGCCAGCGAACCGACAGGACCTCTCACAGATACGCAGTATTTT.

The count of this clone is one. The V gene is TRBV5-1, the J gene TRBJ1-2; 8 bases line up with TRBD1. The CDR3 has 16 amino acids. V was clipped by 1 base and J by 7 bases; unmatched bases: 12. CDR1 is SGHRS and CDR2 is YFSETQ in the germline V gene. Written as DNA, the CDR3 is TGCGCCAGCAGCTTGAATCAGGGGGCGCGAGTCTCTGGCTACACCTTC. Residues: CASSLNQGARVSGYTF.

In this sample, this clone turned up a few times. The chain is built from TRBV28 and TRBJ1-5, with 11 positions matching TRBD1. Germline V gene sequence: CDR1 MDHEN, CDR2 SYDVKM. J lost 2 bases, V lost 11 bases, and 8 bases had no gene match. The CDR3 contains 15 residues. CDR3 sequence reads: CAGRTGGIGNQPQHF. Here the CDR3 DNA reads TGTGCCGGTCGGACAGGGGGCATCGGCAATCAGCCCCAGCATTTT.